This TCR beta chain was recorded in a study of T-cell memory formation after mild COVID-19. Germline V gene sequence: CDR1 SEHNR, CDR2 FQNEAQ (reference sequence). The CDR3 totals 10 residues. Trimming left V 4 bases short and J 4 bases short, with 1 base between. TCRdb re-analysed the 5' RACE reads in MiXCR, keeping a single row per CDR3 protein. The sample consists of about 560,000 distinct CDR3 sequences, 20% to 25% of them appearing once. The sequence derives from an adult woman who had mild COVID-19 (a few samples of this study predate the infection). Cell type and time point are not known. The chain has TRBV7-9 and TRBJ1-1; D gene ambiguous. Source material: PBMCs or a T cell subset sorted from them (not recorded which). In DNA form, the CDR3 reads TGTGCCAGCAGCTCCACTGAAGCTTTCTTT. Its translation: CASSSTEAFF.